This TCR beta chain was recorded in a study of cytomegalovirus exposure and HLA in healthy donors. In regard to this clone: What it binds is unknown.

It was with 60 Vbeta and 13 Jbeta primers that the PCR ran. Sequenced by immunoSEQ multiplex PCR; TCRdb stores in-frame clones only, minus some. Here the sample spans 150,000 to 200,000 clones, approximately 78% being singletons. Study-level points and caveats: In a later analysis, the majority of CMV-associated beta chains seemingly showed HLA restriction. A later look showed TCR association rates differing by HLA locus, highest for DRB1 and lowest for HLA-C.

The CDR3 is 16 residues long. In germline, CDR1 is SEHNR, CDR2 FQNEAQ (reference sequence). The V end was cut by 5 bases, the J end by 0 bases, with 16 bases between. The sample consisted of PBMCs. The clonotype was recovered from a young woman in good health and CMV-seronegative. The V gene is TRBV7-9, the J gene TRBJ1-1; D perhaps matches TRBD1 (6 bases). CDR3 coding DNA: TGTGCCAGCAGCCCTCGAAACAGGGCTTTGAACACTGAAGCTTTCTTT. This gives the protein CASSPRNRALNTEAFF.